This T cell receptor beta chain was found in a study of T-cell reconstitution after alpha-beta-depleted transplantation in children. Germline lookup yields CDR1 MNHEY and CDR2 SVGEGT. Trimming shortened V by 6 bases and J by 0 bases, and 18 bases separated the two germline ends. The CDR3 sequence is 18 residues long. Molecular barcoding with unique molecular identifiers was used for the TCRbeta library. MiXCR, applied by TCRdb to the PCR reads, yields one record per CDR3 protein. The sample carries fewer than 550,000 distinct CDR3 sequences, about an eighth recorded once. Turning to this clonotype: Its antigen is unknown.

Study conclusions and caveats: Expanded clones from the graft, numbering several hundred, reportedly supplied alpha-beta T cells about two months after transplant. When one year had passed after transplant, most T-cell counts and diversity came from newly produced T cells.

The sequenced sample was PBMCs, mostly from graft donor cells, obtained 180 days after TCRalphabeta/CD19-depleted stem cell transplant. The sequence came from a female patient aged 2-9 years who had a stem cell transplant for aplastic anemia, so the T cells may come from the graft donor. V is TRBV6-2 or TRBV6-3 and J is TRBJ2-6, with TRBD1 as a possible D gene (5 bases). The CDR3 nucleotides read TGTGCCAGCAGACCAGGGTACACCCCCATCTCTGGGGCCAACGTCCTGACTTTC. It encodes CASRPGYTPISGANVLTF.